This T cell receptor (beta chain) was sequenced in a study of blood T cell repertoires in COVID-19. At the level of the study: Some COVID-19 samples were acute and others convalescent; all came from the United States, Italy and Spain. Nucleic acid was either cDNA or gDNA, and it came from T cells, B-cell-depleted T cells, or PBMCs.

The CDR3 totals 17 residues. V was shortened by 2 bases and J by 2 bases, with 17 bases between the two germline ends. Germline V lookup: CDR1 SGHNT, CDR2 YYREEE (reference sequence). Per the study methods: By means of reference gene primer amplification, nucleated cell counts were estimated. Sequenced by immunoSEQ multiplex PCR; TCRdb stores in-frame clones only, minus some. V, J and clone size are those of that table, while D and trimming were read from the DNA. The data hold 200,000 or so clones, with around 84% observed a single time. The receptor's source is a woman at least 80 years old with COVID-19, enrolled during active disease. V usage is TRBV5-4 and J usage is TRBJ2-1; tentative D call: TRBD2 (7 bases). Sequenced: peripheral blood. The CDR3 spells CASSFGGGLAAYNEQFF. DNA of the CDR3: TGTGCCAGCAGCTTTGGGGGCGGCCTAGCGGCCTACAATGAGCAGTTCTTC.